This record covers a single T cell receptor beta chain. The target antigen is unknown. This sample is part of a study of shared clonotypes between healthy human individuals. In the CD4+ fraction, cells were divided into CD45RA+ naive and CD45RA-negative memory subsets. Study results and limitations: Sampling covered nothing but blood. Tissue TCR repertoires likely differ from those found in blood.

The ends lost 7 bases at V and 3 bases at J; junction bases unmatched: 8. Per germline, CDR1 MDHEN and CDR2 SYDVKM. CDR3 size: 14 residues. This table comes from immunoSEQ multiplex PCR, and its TCRdb copy is limited to in-frame clones, with some not included. The sample has 550,000 to 800,000 clones; around 72% are singletons. This receptor was obtained from a woman aged 25 to 39 in good health. The gene calls are TRBV28 and TRBJ2-7; 8 bases are shared with TRBD1. The specimen sequenced was memory CD4+ T cells sorted from blood. The subset denotes: CD45RA-negative fraction. This CDR3 is CASTLGDRSYEQYF. CDR3 DNA sequence: TGTGCCAGCACCCTGGGGGACAGGAGCTACGAGCAGTACTTC. The variable domain in full, completed from reference TRBV28 and TRBJ2-7, reads DVKVTQSSRYLVKRTGEKVFLECVQDMDHENMFWYRQDPGLGLRLIYFSYDVKMKEKGDIPEGYSVSREKKERFSLILESASTNQTSMYLCASTLGDRSYEQYFGPGTRLTVT.